This T cell receptor (beta chain) comes out of a study of blood T cell repertoires in COVID-19. Clinical history as reported by participants underpinned cohort assignment. Germline lookup yields CDR1 LGHDT and CDR2 YNNKEL (reference sequence). Trimming cost V 4 bases and J 4 bases; bases outside gene matches: 6. This CDR3 contains 15 residues. Sequencing used immunoSEQ multiplex PCR; TCRdb keeps in-frame clones, though not all of them. Of a few hundred thousand clones in the sample, approximately 90% were seen once. Sequenced sample: PBMCs or T cells enriched from blood (not recorded which). The chain couples TRBV3-1 (or the pseudogene TRBV3-2) to TRBJ2-5; 10 bases are shared with TRBD2. The clonotype comes from a woman aged 45-65 years who had recovered from COVID-19. CDR3 sequence: CASSPSLAGAETQYF. CDR3 nucleotides: TGTGCCAGCAGCCCATCGCTAGCGGGGGCAGAGACCCAGTACTTC.